This TCR beta chain comes out of a study of cytomegalovirus exposure and HLA in healthy donors. As for the study in general: Of all 400 or so donors who were genotyped, about 84% belonged to the Caucasian-associated ancestry cluster. Broader study findings: A later analysis showed HLA-associated TCR beta chains outstripping equally common others in clonal expansion. Later, TCR association rates were found to vary by HLA locus, highest for DRB1 and lowest for HLA-C. The authors enumerated under 200 TCR beta chains as linked to cytomegalovirus.

Concerning this clone itself: The target antigen is unknown.

The PCR was carried out with 60 Vbeta primers and 13 Jbeta primers. Some clones are missing from TCRdb's copy, which holds only in-frame ones; the method was immunoSEQ multiplex PCR. The sample holds about 170,000 clones, 60% to 80% seen once. Germline CDR1 and CDR2: SEHNR and FQNEAQ (reference sequence). CDR3 size: 13 residues. Unmatched junction bases numbered 6, after V lost 7 bases and J lost 7 bases. The clonotype comes from a woman aged 45-59 years in good health and CMV-seropositive. Sequenced: PBMCs. This chain joins TRBV7-9 and TRBJ1-5, with 8 nucleotides matching TRBD1. The CDR3 reads CASTSGGQQPQHF. The CDR3 bases are TGTGCCAGCACGTCAGGGGGCCAGCAGCCCCAGCATTTT.